This is a list of T cell receptor beta chains from one sample in a study of blood T cell repertoires in COVID-19. Some clones are missing from TCRdb's copy, which holds only in-frame ones; the method was immunoSEQ multiplex PCR. Among 70,000 to 95,000 clones listed, roughly 80% were seen once. Material for sequencing was peripheral blood. The receptors stem from a human donor in a cohort sampled during active COVID-19. The CDR3 runs from the conserved cysteine through the conserved F or W. The order of the fields is V gene, D gene, clone size, J gene, CDR3 DNA, CDR3 protein. The D gene is left open where the match is weak. Where a row states a size, it is once, few, many or the class of an expanded clone; other rows omit it.

TRBV7-3,TRBD1,-,TRBJ2-1,TGTGCCAGCAGCTTCGGGACAGGGGTTGGGGATGAGCAGTTCTTC,CASSFGTGVGDEQFF
TRBV2,-,-,TRBJ1-2,TGTGCCAGCAGTGACGCGGCAGAATATGGCTACACCTTC,CASSDAAEYGYTF
TRBV19,TRBD2,-,TRBJ2-2,TGTGCCAGTAGGGCTAGCGGAGCCGACACCGGGGAGCTGTTTTTT,CASRASGADTGELFF
TRBV28,-,-,TRBJ1-1,TGTGCCAGCAGTTTGGCAGGGGCCCGGATCACGCGAGCTTTCTTT,CASSLAGARITRAFF
TRBV5-4,-,few,TRBJ1-2,TGTGCCAGCAGCACCGATTTGACCCCGAGGAGATATGGCTACACCTTC,CASSTDLTPRRYGYTF
TRBV6-8,TRBD1,-,TRBJ2-7,TGTGCCAGCAGGAGACGGACAGGGTCCTACGAGCAGTACTTC,CASRRRTGSYEQYF
TRBV19,TRBD1,-,TRBJ2-1,TGTGCCAGTAGTACCCGGGACAGGGACAACAATGAGCAGTTCTTC,CASSTRDRDNNEQFF
TRBV11-2,-,-,TRBJ2-1,TGTGCCAGCAGCTTCGGGGATTTGAGGGCCAATGAGCAGTTCTTC,CASSFGDLRANEQFF
TRBV5-1,-,once,TRBJ2-1,TGCGCCAGCAGACTTACTGGGAGCTCCTACAATGAGCAGTTCTTC,CASRLTGSSYNEQFF
TRBV12-5,TRBD1,-,TRBJ2-1,TGTGCTAGTGGTCCCCCCCCGACAGGGAATGAGCAGTTCTTC,CASGPPPTGNEQFF
TRBV15,-,-,TRBJ1-1,TGTGCCACCAGCCGTCCAAGCGGGGCGGCTTTCTTT,CATSRPSGAAFF
TRBV7-9,-,-,TRBJ1-6,TGTGCCAGCAGCCCCGACAGCCTGAATTCACCCCTCCACTTT,CASSPDSLNSPLHF
TRBV7-3,-,-,TRBJ1-1,TGTGCCAGCAGCTTAACGGTGACAGGTGAAGCTTTCTTT,CASSLTVTGEAFF
TRBV28,TRBD2,-,TRBJ2-5,TGTGCCAGCAGCATTAGCGGGGGGCTAGAGACCCAGTACTTC,CASSISGGLETQYF
TRBV7-2,-,-,TRBJ2-3,TGTGCCAGCATCATAGGGACAAGAAACACAGATACGCAGTATTTT,CASIIGTRNTDTQYF
TRBV19,-,-,TRBJ2-2,TGTGCCAGTAGCGATCCGGGACAGAACACCGGGGAGCTGTTTTTT,CASSDPGQNTGELFF
TRBV6-4,TRBD1,-,TRBJ2-3,TGTGCCAGCAGTGACAGTGACAGGGGCAGCACAGATACGCAGTATTTT,CASSDSDRGSTDTQYF
TRBV3-1/TRBV3-2,TRBD2,-,TRBJ2-3,TGTGCCAGCAGCCAAGGACAAGCGGGGGGGATTTATACGCAGTATTTT,CASSQGQAGGIYTQYF
TRBV28,-,-,TRBJ2-7,TGTGCCAGCAGTTTAGCAAATAACAGGGACGAGCAGTACTTC,CASSLANNRDEQYF
TRBV5-1,TRBD2,-,TRBJ2-2,TGCGCCAGCAGCTTGGAGGGACTAACGAACACCGGGGAGCTGTTTTTT,CASSLEGLTNTGELFF
TRBV29-1,TRBD1,-,TRBJ1-2,TGCAGCGTAGCACAGGGGGTCTATGGCTACACCTTC,CSVAQGVYGYTF
TRBV5-1,TRBD1,many,TRBJ1-4,TGCGCCAGCAGCTTGGGGACAGGGGTTAATGAAAAACTGTTTTTT,CASSLGTGVNEKLFF
TRBV29-1,-,few,TRBJ1-6,TGCAGCGTTGCCAAACGGACAGTAGGCAAATCCCGGAATTCACCCCTCCACTTT,CSVAKRTVGKSRNSPLHF
TRBV2,-,once,TRBJ1-1,TGTGCCAGCAGTGGGGAGGCGGGGGCAGCTTTCTTT,CASSGEAGAAFF
TRBV7-5,-,-,TRBJ2-7,TGTGCCAGAAGCTTAGTAGCCTTGCTGGCACTGTTCTACGAGCAGTACTTC,CARSLVALLALFYEQYF